These 30 T cell receptor beta chains were all obtained from the same sample, sequenced in a study of long-term antiretroviral therapy in people with HIV. A v3.0 immunoSEQ assay was performed at survey level. The protocol was immunoSEQ multiplex PCR, while the TCRdb copy is restricted to in-frame clones and leaves out a portion. The sample has nearly 25,000 clones; less than 80% are singletons. The sample here was unsorted PBMCs, taken 1.2 years after starting antiretroviral therapy. These receptors all come from a woman aged 40 to 49 with HIV.

The count of this clone is one. The chain has TRBV18 and TRBJ1-3; 8 positions agree with TRBD1. The CDR3 is made up of 15 amino acids. The J segment lost 3 bases and the V segment lost 3 bases, leaving 4 bases of the junction unmatched. Germline CDR1 and CDR2: KGHSH and LQKENI. CDR3 sequence reads: CASSPTGANGNTIYF. The CDR3 bases are TGTGCCAGCTCACCGACAGGGGCTAATGGAAACACCATATATTTT.

This rearrangement joins TRBV7-8 to TRBJ2-7, with 8 bases that match TRBD2. The J segment lost 2 bases and the V segment lost 4 bases, leaving 7 bases of the junction unmatched. CDR3 size: 15 residues. CDR1 SGHVS and CDR2 FQNEAQ come from the germline V gene. DNA of the CDR3: TGTGCCAGCAGCTCCCCGTCGGGGGGGACCTACGAGCAGTACTTC. This translates into CASSSPSGGTYEQYF.

The chain carries TRBV29-1 and TRBJ2-7; D not certain. V was clipped by 5 bases and J by 0 bases, with 11 bases between them. The germline V gene has CDR1 SQVTM and CDR2 ANQGSEA. The CDR3 contains 13 residues. The CDR3 loop is CSVSISNSYEQYF. The DNA of the CDR3 is TGCAGCGTTTCCATCAGCAACTCCTACGAGCAGTACTTC.

This clone was counted a few times. CDR3 sequence reads: CASSLGGGGFYEQYF. CDR3 DNA sequence: TGTGCCAGCAGCTTGGGGGGCGGGGGATTCTACGAGCAGTACTTC. The chain is built from TRBV5-5 and TRBJ2-7; 7 bases align to TRBD2. The V segment lost 0 bases and the J segment 3 bases; nucleotides outside the gene matches: 6. Germline V gene sequence: CDR1 SGHKS, CDR2 YYEKEE (reference sequence). The CDR3 has 15 amino acids.

This chain links TRBV11-2 with TRBJ2-5; D not resolved. CDR3 length: 12 residues. Trimming shortened V by 6 bases and J by 3 bases, and 8 bases separated the two germline ends. Germline values: CDR1 SGHAT, CDR2 FQNNGV. This CDR3 reads CASSPVEETQYF. The CDR3 nucleotides read TGTGCCAGCAGTCCGGTTGAAGAGACCCAGTACTTC.

V gene TRBV6-5 combines with J gene TRBJ1-2; D not resolved. The CDR3 covers 15 residues. Trimming cost V 2 bases and J 6 bases, with 16 bases left between them. Germline lookup yields CDR1 MNHEY and CDR2 SVGAGI. The DNA of the CDR3 is TGTGCCAGCAGTTACGTCGGTCTACAGTCCGATGGCTACACCTTC. Translating gives CASSYVGLQSDGYTF.

The V gene is TRBV5-4, the J gene TRBJ2-7; 9 bases are shared with TRBD1. There are 16 residues in the CDR3. Per germline, CDR1 SGHNT and CDR2 YYREEE (reference sequence). V dropped 4 bases and J dropped 0; count of bases not matched to a gene: 8. This chain's CDR3 is CASSPKGDRDSYEQYF. The CDR3 DNA reads as TGTGCCAGCAGCCCCAAGGGGGACAGGGACTCCTACGAGCAGTACTTC.

The J gene is TRBJ1-2, the V gene TRBV27; 7 bases are a match to TRBD1. In germline, CDR1 is MNHEY, CDR2 SMNVEV (reference sequence). V lost 5 bases, J lost 8 bases, and 5 bases stayed unmatched. The CDR3 totals 12 residues. The CDR3 loop is CASSPTGVGYTF. The CDR3 bases are TGTGCCAGCAGTCCCACAGGGGTCGGCTACACCTTC.

This clone was observed once. The chain links TRBV18 to TRBJ1-1, with 7 bases aligning to TRBD1. The CDR3 covers 15 residues. Germline V lookup: CDR1 KGHSH, CDR2 LQKENI. The junction had 10 bases not matched to a gene; V was cut back by 6 bases and J by 3 bases. CDR3 residues: CASSLHAGGDTEAFF. CDR3 nucleotides: TGTGCCAGCTCCCTCCACGCAGGGGGGGACACTGAAGCTTTCTTT.

CDR3 sequence (DNA): TGCGCCAGCAGCTTGCTCGGGGCCGCGAACACCGGGGAGCTGTTTTTT. Translating it yields CASSLLGAANTGELFF. The chain has TRBV5-1 and TRBJ2-2, with D possibly being TRBD1 or TRBD2 (5 bases each). The CDR3 runs to 16 residues. V was cut by 1 base and J by 0 bases, with 10 bases left in between. From germline, CDR1 is SGHRS and CDR2 YFSETQ.

In its sample, this clone was seen once. The chain is built from TRBV2 and TRBJ2-7; a weak D match, TRBD1 (5 bases). The CDR3 totals 13 residues. Trimming left V 6 bases short and J 2 bases short, with 11 bases between. Germline CDR1 reads SNHLY; CDR2 reads FYNNEI. CDR3 amino acids: CASSAGNTYEQYF. The CDR3 nucleotides read TGTGCCAGCAGCGCAGGGAATACCTACGAGCAGTACTTC.

The chain uses TRBV6-5 and TRBJ2-2; D ambiguous. Germline CDR1 reads MNHEY; CDR2 reads SVGAGI. Trimming left V 3 bases short and J 6 bases short, with 17 bases between. CDR3 length equals 16 residues. CDR3: CASSYSAIPTSGELFF. The CDR3, as DNA: TGTGCCAGCAGTTATTCGGCAATCCCAACATCCGGGGAGCTGTTTTTT.

The genes are TRBV4-1 and TRBJ2-3, with D possibly matching TRBD1 (5 bases). Germline CDR1 reads MGHRA; CDR2 reads YSYEKL. Trimming left V 0 bases short and J 2 bases short, with 15 bases between. The CDR3 consists of 17 residues. In DNA form, the CDR3 reads TGCGCCAGCAGCCAAGATAGGGTTCCAGGGAACACAGATACGCAGTATTTT. Residues: CASSQDRVPGNTDTQYF.

This clone was counted a few times. The V and J genes are TRBV18 and TRBJ1-4, with D possibly being TRBD1 (6 bases). This CDR3 is 12 amino acids long. The germline V and J ends were trimmed by 0 bases and 14 bases, with 10 bases remaining between them. In germline, CDR1 is KGHSH, CDR2 LQKENI. The CDR3 region is CASSPPTGSLFF. CDR3 DNA: TGTGCCAGCTCACCACCGACAGGTTCCCTGTTTTTT.

The chain is built from TRBV6-6 and TRBJ2-7, with D perhaps TRBD2 (6 bases). V dropped 2 bases and J dropped 4 bases, with 18 bases sitting between them. The germline V gene encodes CDR1 MNHNY and CDR2 SVGAGI (reference sequence). CDR3 length: 16 amino acids. The CDR3 coding sequence is TGTGCCAGCAGTTACGGTGGGGCGGGAATCGGGTACGAGCAGTACTTC. Translation gives CASSYGGAGIGYEQYF.

This sequence joins TRBV18 and TRBJ1-5; possibly TRBD1 for D (6 bases). CDR1 and CDR2 (germline): KGHSH, LQKENI. CDR3 length: 13 residues. V was trimmed by 4 bases and J by 4 bases, leaving 8 bases between them. DNA of the CDR3: TGTGCCAGCTCACGACAGGAAAATCAGCCCCAGCATTTT. It specifies CASSRQENQPQHF.

The chain links TRBV9 to TRBJ2-5; 10 nucleotides match TRBD2. Germline V gives CDR1 SGDLS, CDR2 YYNGEE. CDR3 length equals 15 residues. The J segment lost 6 bases and the V segment lost 3 bases, leaving 8 bases of the junction unmatched. The CDR3 region is CASSASGSVLKTQYF. DNA of the CDR3: TGTGCCAGCAGCGCTAGCGGGAGTGTTTTGAAGACCCAGTACTTC. Full variable domain (missing parts from reference TRBV9 and TRBJ2-5): DSGVTQTPKHLITATGQRVTLRCSPRSGDLSVYWYQQSLDQGLQFLIQYYNGEERAKGNILERFSAQQFPDLHSELNLSSLELGDSALYFCASSASGSVLKTQYFGPGTRLLVL.

The chain couples TRBV5-1 to TRBJ2-1; 8 bases match TRBD2. CDR1 is SGHRS and CDR2 is YFSETQ in the germline V gene. Trimming cost V 6 bases and J 4 bases; bases outside gene matches: 9. This CDR3 region has 15 residues. CDR3 DNA: TGCGCCAGCACGTTGGCGGGAGGATCTTACAATGAGCAGTTCTTC. Protein sequence: CASTLAGGSYNEQFF. Full variable domain (remainder filled in from reference TRBV5-1 and TRBJ2-1): KAGVTQTPRYLIKTRGQQVTLSCSPISGHRSVSWYQQTPGQGLQFLFEYFSETQRNKGNFPGRFSGRQFSNSRSEMNVSTLELGDSALYLCASTLAGGSYNEQFFGPGTRLTVL.

The chain links TRBV4-2 to TRBJ2-1; 7 nucleotides align to TRBD2. V dropped 0 bases and J dropped 7; count of bases not matched to a gene: 9. CDR3 size: 16 residues. Germline V gene data show CDR1 as LGHNA and CDR2 as YNFKEQ. The CDR3 loop reads CASSQDSASGGNEQFF. The CDR3, as DNA: TGTGCCAGCAGCCAAGATTCGGCTAGCGGAGGGAATGAGCAGTTCTTC.

The J gene is TRBJ1-1, the V gene TRBV6-4, with D possibly being TRBD1 (6 bases). V shed 6 bases and J shed 3 bases, with 14 bases lying between them. This CDR3 spans 14 amino acids. Germline assignment: CDR1 MRHNA and CDR2 SNTAGT. CDR3 DNA sequence: TGTGCCAGCAGCCCACGAGGGGGGGACACTGAAGCTTTCTTT. Protein: CASSPRGGDTEAFF.

V usage is TRBV6-6 and J usage is TRBJ2-1; TRBD2 matches at 9 bases. The germline V gene has CDR1 MNHNY and CDR2 SVGAGI (reference sequence). The CDR3 has 13 residues. This chain's CDR3 is CAVGRASGTEQFF. CDR3 nucleotide sequence: TGTGCAGTCGGACGGGCTAGCGGGACTGAGCAGTTCTTC.

The J gene is TRBJ2-1, the V gene TRBV19; D not resolved. Trimming left V 1 base short and J 6 bases short, with 13 bases between. CDR3 length: 15 amino acids. The V gene's germline CDR1 is LNHDA and CDR2 SQIVND (reference sequence). The CDR3 DNA is TGTGCCAGTAGTATAGCCTATAATGCCATCAATGAGCAGTTCTTC. This translates into CASSIAYNAINEQFF.

This clone was counted a few times. The gene calls are TRBV19 and TRBJ2-2, with TRBD1 identical over 8 bases. This CDR3 has 14 residues. CDR1 LNHDA and CDR2 SQIVND come from the germline V gene (reference sequence). Unmatched junction bases numbered 1, after V lost 7 bases and J lost 0 bases. CDR3 sequence reads: CASKQGANTGELFF. CDR3 DNA: TGTGCCAGTAAACAGGGGGCGAACACCGGGGAGCTGTTTTTT.

This clone was seen a few times. V and J are TRBV6-5 and TRBJ2-2; D is unclear. Germline lookup yields CDR1 MNHEY and CDR2 SVGAGI. This CDR3 region has 13 residues. With 8 bases removed from V and 5 bases from J, the gap between germline ends came to 12 bases. This CDR3 is CASLGAVTGELFF. The CDR3 DNA is TGTGCCAGCTTAGGTGCGGTTACCGGGGAGCTGTTTTTT.

The chain links TRBV2 to TRBJ2-7, with 8 bases fitting TRBD2. CDR1 SNHLY and CDR2 FYNNEI come from the germline V gene. This CDR3 has 15 residues. J lost 2 bases, V lost 6 bases, and 9 bases had no gene match. CDR3 coding DNA: TGTGCCAGCAGCCAGAGTAGCGGGATCCCCTACGAGCAGTACTTC. This codes for CASSQSSGIPYEQYF. Complete variable domain (other parts from reference TRBV2 and TRBJ2-7): EPEVTQTPSHQVTQMGQEVILRCVPISNHLYFYWYRQILGQKVEFLVSFYNNEISEKSEIFDDQFSVERPDGSNFTLKIRSTKLEDSAMYFCASSQSSGIPYEQYFGPGTRLTVT.

The chain employs TRBV7-6 and TRBJ2-1; the match to TRBD2 covers 8 bases. The CDR3 is made up of 17 amino acids. Germline V gives CDR1 SGHVS, CDR2 FNYEAQ. V lost 5 bases to trimming and J lost 4 bases; unmatched junction nucleotides: 13. The CDR3 sequence is CASSGAAGGRQYNEQFF. The CDR3 coding sequence is TGTGCCAGCAGCGGGGCGGCCGGCGGGAGGCAGTACAATGAGCAGTTCTTC.

This sequence joins TRBV30 and TRBJ2-7, with 7 bases aligning to TRBD1. Germline assignment: CDR1 GTSNPN and CDR2 SVGIG (reference sequence). This CDR3 contains 13 residues. The J segment lost 3 bases and the V segment lost 7 bases, leaving 9 bases of the junction unmatched. CDR3 bases: TGTGCCTTTACAACAGGGGTGCGCTACGAGCAGTACTTC. Translated, it gives CAFTTGVRYEQYF.

The J gene is TRBJ2-1, the V gene TRBV14; 7 bases map to TRBD1. CDR1 and CDR2 from the germline V gene are SGHDN and FVKESK. The CDR3 spans 13 residues. V shed 4 bases and J 9 bases; nucleotides not matched to a gene: 6. The CDR3 DNA reads TGTGCCAGCAGCCTACAACCAGGGGGTGAGCAGTTCTTC. Amino acids: CASSLQPGGEQFF. Filled out from reference TRBV14 and TRBJ2-1, the complete variable domain reads EAGVTQFPSHSVIEKGQTVTLRCDPISGHDNLYWYRRVMGKEIKFLLHFVKESKQDESGMPNNRFLAERTGGTYSTLKVQPAELEDSGVYFCASSLQPGGEQFFGPGTRLTVL.

This clone came up once. This chain joins TRBV27 and TRBJ1-6, with D unresolved. Deletions cut 3 bases from V and 3 bases from J, with 6 bases between. The CDR3 extends over 14 amino acids. Per germline, CDR1 MNHEY and CDR2 SMNVEV (reference sequence). In DNA form, the CDR3 reads TGTGCCAGCAGTTTGGGTAACTATAATTCACCCCTCCACTTT. It yields the protein CASSLGNYNSPLHF.

This clone has a single count. The chain joins TRBV5-5 to TRBJ2-7, with a weak D call TRBD2 (6 bases). This CDR3 is built from 14 residues. In germline, CDR1 is SGHKS, CDR2 YYEKEE (reference sequence). Trimming took off 0 bases at V and 3 bases at J, with 10 bases between the two ends. The CDR3 nucleotides are TGTGCCAGCAGCTTGGGGGGGGTTGGCTACGAGCAGTACTTC. This sequence encodes CASSLGGVGYEQYF.